This paragraph reports one T cell receptor beta chain. What this receptor recognizes is not known. The sample holds no much larger clone one base away, and base qualities are not on file. Spanning cysteine to phenylalanine, the CDR3 consists of 16 amino acids. Of the read, only the CDR3 DNA is kept; its 48 bases are in frame from base 1. Between the V and J ends, shortened by 4 bases and 1 base respectively, the junction contains 19 bases. CDR1 and CDR2 are drawn from the germline V gene: SQVTM, ANQGSEA. Each collaborating institution followed its own protocols to collect whole blood in K2EDTA tubes. For TCRbeta analysis, collaborators shipped samples as frozen whole blood, isolated PBMCs, or DNA extracted from either of those sample types. TCRbeta CDR3 regions were amplified from genomic DNA using the immunoSEQ Assay, a bias-controlled multiplex PCR. Per the original workflow: The number of nucleated cells in each sample was estimated by amplification of reference gene primers within the assay. To quantify the absolute abundance of each unique TCRbeta CDR3 rearrangement, sequence reads were collapsed and filtered. For each sample, productive Simpson clonality was calculated as the square root of Simpson's diversity index across productive rearrangements. TCRdb carries this immuneACCESS record with in-frame sequences only. Its versions omit some clonotypes, under half of them owing to an unresolved V gene in the studies checked, with the rest unexplained. From that table come the V and J calls and clone size; the DNA was used to work out D and trimming. Across this sample there are some 220,000 clones, with about 78% seen only once. The ten most abundant clones make up 7.2% of the sample.

This specimen comes from a study of blood T cell repertoires in COVID-19 (dated by TCRdb to the early 2020s). Some background on the complete study: Samples from collaborators originated in the United States, Italy and Spain and spanned both the acute and convalescent phases of COVID-19. The material from the prospective study consisted of cDNA or gDNA derived from T cells, B-cell-depleted T cells, or PBMCs. The samples were drawn from two sources: the first 160 participants of the ongoing ImmuneRACE study, and fewer than 1,500 subjects contributed by 6 global collaborators. The repertoires were made available in a free public database intended to serve as a resource for research on the immune response to SARS-CoV-2. Deeply sampled blood TCRbeta repertoires from subjects exposed to, actively infected with, or recovered from COVID-19 were included in the dataset. Nearly every sample came with metadata listing a de-identified subject ID, COVID-19 status, age in years and sex. HLA class I and class II types, where available, came from metadata supplied by the sample provider rather than from assay-based typing. Results and caveats for the whole study, not just this receptor: Clinical and demographic metadata were provided uncurated, with the amount varying by source and participant.

Sequencing was carried out using peripheral blood. The V gene is TRBV29-1 and the J gene is TRBJ1-2; the D gene remains uncertain. The clonotype originates from a woman in her 70s with acute or convalescent COVID-19. The DNA sequence follows: TGCAGCGTTGGTGTTAGAGGCAGCCCGCATAACTATGGCTACACCTTC. The resulting protein is CSVGVRGSPHNYGYTF.